The 21 T cell receptor beta chains below come from one sample, sequenced in a study of response to subunit inactivated influenza vaccine. A single record per CDR3 protein comes from TCRdb applying MiXCR to the RT-PCR reads. The profile shows about 540,000 distinct CDR3 sequences, less than 25% of them singletons. This sample was also put to use in a study of T cells expressing NK-cell markers. This second report adds: The authors made TCR beta cDNA libraries by 5'RACE template switching. This switching added a universal primer site and UMIs.

The sequencing used CD4+ T cells sorted from PBMCs, collected 12 days after vaccination. The receptors shown here come from a man in his fifties or sixties who received an inactivated influenza vaccine.

This clonotype was detected only a few times. The rearrangement links TRBV3-1 to TRBJ1-2; 7 nucleotides line up with TRBD1. With 4 bases clipped from V and 2 bases from J, the junction kept 7 bases outside the gene matches. Germline values: CDR1 LGHDT, CDR2 YNNKEL (reference sequence). CDR3 length: 15 residues. CDR3 sequence reads: CASSPPGQINYGYTF. The CDR3 DNA sequence: TGTGCCAGCAGCCCACCGGGACAGATCAACTATGGCTACACCTTC. Full variable domain (missing parts from reference TRBV3-1 and TRBJ1-2): DTAVSQTPKYLVTQMGNDKSIKCEQNLGHDTMYWYKQDSKKFLKIMFSYNNKELIINETVPNRFSPKSPDKAHLNLHINSLELGDSAVYFCASSPPGQINYGYTFGSGTRLTVV.

This rearrangement joins TRBV5-1 to TRBJ2-7, with TRBD1 identical over 7 bases. J was trimmed by 0 bases and V by 3 bases; bases with no gene match: 3. In germline, CDR1 is SGHRS, CDR2 YFSETQ. There are 14 residues in the CDR3. The CDR3 DNA sequence: TGCGCCAGCAGCTGGACAGGAAGCTCCTACGAGCAGTACTTC. Translated: CASSWTGSSYEQYF.

The CDR3 is CASSLKFNTIYF. The CDR3 coding sequence is TGTGCCAGCAGTTTAAAGTTCAACACCATATATTTT. This chain uses TRBV27 with TRBJ1-3; D ambiguous. V was cut by 2 bases and J by 7 bases, with 6 bases left in between. CDR3 length: 12 amino acids. Germline V CDR1 and CDR2: MNHEY, SMNVEV (reference sequence).

The chain employs TRBV28 and TRBJ1-5; D call uncertain. The CDR3 has 13 amino acids. Trimming took 10 bases from V and 0 from J, leaving 10 bases between them. CDR1 and CDR2 (germline): MDHEN, SYDVKM. The CDR3 here is CATAQDSNQPQHF. In DNA, the CDR3 is TGTGCCACTGCTCAGGATAGCAATCAGCCCCAGCATTTT.

The chain couples TRBV7-9 to TRBJ2-7; perhaps TRBD1 as D (5 bases). Germline-derived CDR1 and CDR2 are SEHNR and FQNEAQ (reference sequence). The CDR3 loop spans 14 amino acids. V shed 5 bases and J shed 0 bases, with 11 bases lying between them. The CDR3 DNA is TGTGCCAGCAGCCGGAAGGGGTTCTCCTACGAGCAGTACTTC. Translation gives CASSRKGFSYEQYF.

The CDR3 bases are TGTGCCAGCAGGGTAGCGCCTAGCTCCTACAATGAGCAGTTCTTC. This translates into CASRVAPSSYNEQFF. The J gene is TRBJ2-1, the V gene TRBV12-3 or TRBV12-4; maybe TRBD2 (5 bases). The length of the CDR3 is 15 residues. V was trimmed by 6 bases and J by 0 bases, leaving 12 bases between them.

This clonotype was detected a few times. The chain is built from TRBV4-2 and TRBJ2-7; TRBD2 aligns across 10 bases. This CDR3 comprises 19 residues. Germline CDR1 reads LGHNA; CDR2 reads YNFKEQ. With 0 bases clipped from V and 2 bases from J, the junction kept 13 bases outside the gene matches. The CDR3 here is CASSQELRSPLAGAYEQYF. The CDR3 nucleotides are TGTGCCAGCAGCCAAGAATTAAGAAGCCCCCTAGCGGGAGCCTACGAGCAGTACTTC.

The rearrangement links TRBV5-5 to TRBJ2-6; possibly TRBD1 for D (5 bases). This CDR3 has 16 amino acids. The ends were cut back, 2 bases at V and 4 bases at J, with 13 bases in the middle. Germline V CDR1 and CDR2: SGHKS, YYEKEE (reference sequence). DNA of the CDR3: TGTGCCAGCAGCTTTACAGGAGTAACCGGGGCCAACGTCCTGACTTTC. Amino acid sequence: CASSFTGVTGANVLTF.

The chain links TRBV9 to TRBJ2-1, with unresolved D. Germline V lookup: CDR1 SGDLS, CDR2 YYNGEE. This CDR3 region has 13 residues. V lost 4 bases to trimming and J lost 8 bases, with 13 bases between them. The CDR3: CASSPQPLHEQFF. CDR3 sequence (DNA): TGTGCCAGCAGCCCCCAACCCCTTCATGAGCAGTTCTTC.

The rearrangement uses TRBV28 and TRBJ2-3; 7 bases are shared with TRBD1. Germline CDR1 is MDHEN and CDR2 is SYDVKM. The CDR3 spans 14 residues. The V segment lost 6 bases and the J segment 0 bases; nucleotides outside the gene matches: 3. The DNA for the CDR3 is TGTGCCAGCAGGACGACAGGGAGCACAGATACGCAGTATTTT. Amino acid sequence: CASRTTGSTDTQYF.

The J gene is TRBJ2-3, the V gene TRBV5-1; D is uncertain. Germline CDR1 reads SGHRS; CDR2 reads YFSETQ. The CDR3 totals 13 residues. Trimming cost V 0 bases and J 5 bases, with 7 bases left between them. The CDR3 here is CASSLVALDTQYF. The CDR3 DNA follows: TGCGCCAGCAGCTTGGTGGCCTTAGATACGCAGTATTTT.

This clonotype was observed many times. The rearrangement uses TRBV29-1 and TRBJ2-7; D perhaps matches TRBD2 (5 bases). CDR3 size: 12 residues. Per germline, CDR1 SQVTM and CDR2 ANQGSEA. The germline V and J ends were trimmed by 6 bases and 5 bases, with 14 bases remaining between them. CDR3 protein: CSVRKGGDEQYF. CDR3 sequence (DNA): TGCAGCGTACGGAAAGGAGGAGACGAGCAGTACTTC.

J is TRBJ1-2 and V is TRBV7-6; D perhaps matches TRBD1 (5 bases). Trimming pared 5 bases from V and 14 bases from J, leaving 21 bases between. CDR3 length: 13 residues. Germline CDR1 and CDR2: SGHVS and FNYEAQ. The CDR3 protein is CASSPTQDGRTTF. CDR3 sequence (DNA): TGTGCCAGCAGCCCAACACAGGACGGACGGACTACCTTC. Looking up the rest from reference TRBV7-6 and TRBJ1-2 gives the full variable domain: GAGVSQSPRYKVTKRGQDVALRCDPISGHVSLYWYRQALGQGPEFLTYFNYEAQQDKSGLPNDRFSAERPEGSISTLTIQRTEQRDSAMYRCASSPTQDGRTTFGSGTRLTVV.

This chain connects TRBV29-1 to TRBJ1-4; the D gene is possibly TRBD1 (6 bases). Trimming stripped 5 bases from V and 7 bases from J, with 14 bases between. This CDR3 has 13 amino acids. CDR1 and CDR2 (germline): SQVTM, ANQGSEA. The CDR3 region has the DNA TGCAGCGTTTTACAGGGTATTGGTGAAAAACTGTTTTTT. As protein: CSVLQGIGEKLFF.

This chain connects TRBV4-3 to TRBJ2-2; 10 nucleotides line up with TRBD1. V lost 3 bases to trimming and J lost 7 bases; unmatched junction nucleotides: 5. CDR3 length equals 15 residues. Germline CDR1 reads LGHNA; CDR2 reads YSLEER. The CDR3 DNA is TGCGCCAGCAGCCAGGGGACAGGGGCAAGCGGGGAGCTGTTTTTT. As protein: CASSQGTGASGELFF.

The J gene is TRBJ2-5, the V gene TRBV7-6; 8 nucleotides align to TRBD2. The length of the CDR3 is 15 residues. Germline V gene sequence: CDR1 SGHVS, CDR2 FNYEAQ. V gave up 5 bases and J gave up 5 bases; unmatched junction bases: 10. The CDR3 nucleotides are TGTGCCAGCAGCCAAGGGACTAGGAGAGGGGAGACCCAGTACTTC. As protein: CASSQGTRRGETQYF. The full variable domain, its missing parts supplied by reference TRBV7-6 and TRBJ2-5, is GAGVSQSPRYKVTKRGQDVALRCDPISGHVSLYWYRQALGQGPEFLTYFNYEAQQDKSGLPNDRFSAERPEGSISTLTIQRTEQRDSAMYRCASSQGTRRGETQYFGPGTRLLVL.

This chain links TRBV2 with TRBJ2-1, with D maybe TRBD2 (5 bases). Between the trimmed V and J ends, which lost 5 bases and 12 bases, there was a span of 20 bases. Germline values: CDR1 SNHLY, CDR2 FYNNEI. This CDR3 comprises 14 residues. The CDR3 DNA reads as TGTGCCAGCAGTAACCCGCTAGCCCGCTTTGCGCAGTTCTTC. Translating gives CASSNPLARFAQFF.

The chain links TRBV7-9 to TRBJ1-2; D not certain. The germline V gene encodes CDR1 SEHNR and CDR2 FQNEAQ (reference sequence). The CDR3 length is 15 residues. Trimming pared 2 bases from V and 2 bases from J, leaving 12 bases between. The CDR3 loop is CASSLRAVLNYGYTF. DNA for the CDR3: TGTGCCAGCAGCTTACGGGCGGTACTCAACTATGGCTACACCTTC. The complete variable domain, with remaining parts taken from reference TRBV7-9 and TRBJ1-2, reads DTGVSQNPRHKITKRGQNVTFRCDPISEHNRLYWYRQTLGQGPEFLTYFQNEAQLEKSRLLSDRFSAERPKGSFSTLEIQRTEQGDSAMYLCASSLRAVLNYGYTFGSGTRLTVV.

In its sample, this clonotype was seen a few times. The rearrangement uses TRBV18 and TRBJ1-2; D uncertain. The CDR3 has 14 residues. Trimming removed 0 bases from V and 0 bases from J, with 5 bases in between. In germline, CDR1 is KGHSH, CDR2 LQKENI. The CDR3 sequence: CASSPPAANYGYTF. As DNA, the CDR3 is TGTGCCAGCTCACCACCGGCGGCTAACTATGGCTACACCTTC.

This clonotype was counted many times. V and J are TRBV12-3 or TRBV12-4 and TRBJ1-4; no definite D call. The CDR3 contains 13 residues. Trimming took 6 bases from V and 6 from J, leaving 11 bases between them. The CDR3 here is CASRNRVHEKLFF. As DNA, the CDR3 is TGTGCCAGCAGAAACCGGGTTCATGAAAAACTGTTTTTT.

The chain couples TRBV28 to TRBJ2-7; a weak D match, TRBD2 (5 bases). The V end was cut by 5 bases, the J end by 0 bases, with 11 bases between. CDR3 length: 14 amino acids. CDR1 and CDR2 (germline): MDHEN, SYDVKM. CDR3 coding DNA: TGTGCCAGCAGTGCTGAGGGAAGCTCCTACGAGCAGTACTTC. Translation: CASSAEGSSYEQYF.